This T cell receptor (beta chain) was captured by sequencing in a study of blood T cell repertoires in COVID-19. Study in general: From the United States, Italy and Spain came samples of acute and convalescent COVID-19. T cells, B-cell-depleted T cells, or PBMCs supplied cDNA or gDNA.

The authors' processing: Estimated nucleated cell counts came from reference gene primer amplification. TCRdb's copy holds only in-frame clones and misses some; the assay was immunoSEQ multiplex PCR. V and J calls and clone size follow that table, whereas D and trimming were derived from the DNA. The sample has 200,000 to 250,000 clones; 80% are singletons. This CDR3 is 19 amino acids long. Germline loops: CDR1 KGHSH, CDR2 LQKENI. The ends were cut back, 7 bases at V and 3 bases at J, with 27 bases in the middle. The rearrangement uses TRBV18 and TRBJ2-2; D possibly corresponds to TRBD1 (7 bases). The TCR originated in a human donor in a cohort sampled during active COVID-19. Sequenced sample: peripheral blood. The CDR3 sequence: CASCTDLNGRGVYTGELFF. CDR3 DNA sequence: TGTGCCAGCTGTACCGACTTGAACGGCAGGGGGGTTTACACCGGGGAGCTGTTTTTT. Full variable domain (outside the CDR3, taken from reference TRBV18 and TRBJ2-2): NAGVMQNPRHLVRRRGQEARLRCSPMKGHSHVYWYRQLPEEGLKFMVYLQKENIIDESGMPKERFSAEFPKEGPSILRIQQVVRGDSAAYFCASCTDLNGRGVYTGELFFGEGSRLTVL.